This TCR beta chain originates from a study of T-cell reconstitution after alpha-beta-depleted transplantation in children. Points from the study as a whole: Reportedly, only several hundred clones from non-depleted graft cells drove alpha-beta T-cell counts at about two months.

A library of TCRbeta sequences, prepared with unique molecular identifiers, was generated. Each CDR3 protein gets one entry after TCRdb re-called the PCR reads with MiXCR. This sample has more than 400,000 distinct CDR3 sequences, with 9.5% to 12% found just once. For this clonotype: Its antigen is not known.

Trimming removed 3 bases at V and 0 bases at J, with 16 bases between. Germline V gene lookup returns CDR1 SGDLS and CDR2 YYNGEE. The CDR3 runs to 17 residues. The sample in question was PBMCs, mostly from graft donor cells, obtained 180 days after TCRalphabeta/CD19-depleted stem cell transplant. The chain employs TRBV9 and TRBJ1-3; D call uncertain. This sequence was found in a female patient aged 2-10 years who had a stem cell transplant for aplastic anemia, so the T cells may come from the graft donor. The CDR3 loop is CASSASPTVRSGNTIYF. The CDR3 nucleotides are TGTGCCAGCAGCGCCTCCCCGACTGTCCGCTCTGGAAACACCATATATTTT.